Following are 30 T cell receptor beta chains from one sample sequenced in a study of beta chain features in type 1 diabetes. Every bit of the isolated RNA underwent reverse transcription, so sequencing read expressed TCRB transcripts. Using immunoSEQ multiplex PCR, the repertoire was profiled, and TCRdb retains in-frame clones only, with some absent. The sample has about 370,000 clones; roughly 15% are singletons. What was sequenced was naive CD4+ T cells from blood. These TCRs come from a woman aged 18-30 years in good health.

V is TRBV6-1 and J is TRBJ2-7, with 12 bases lining up with TRBD2. J gave up 3 bases and V 5 bases, and 5 bases lay outside the gene matches. The CDR3 is 15 residues long. CDR1 and CDR2 (germline): MNHNS, SASEGT. CDR3 coding DNA: TGTGCCAGCAGTTCGCGACTAGCGGGAGACTACGAGCAGTACTTC. Translation gives CASSSRLAGDYEQYF.

CDR3 sequence (DNA): TGCGCCAGCAGCCCCGGGACAGGGAGACCGGGAGGTGGAACCGGGGAGCTGTTTTTT. Its translation is CASSPGTGRPGGGTGELFF. The genes are TRBV4-1 and TRBJ2-2; 9 bases fit TRBD1. Germline CDR1 reads MGHRA; CDR2 reads YSYEKL. V shed 4 bases, J shed 5 bases, and the junction held 17 bases outside the gene matches. CDR3 size: 19 residues.

This chain joins TRBV6-5 and TRBJ2-5, with 7 bases lining up with TRBD1. After removal of 8 bases from V and 5 bases from J, the junction contained 11 bases not matched to a gene. CDR3 size: 14 residues. Germline values: CDR1 MNHEY, CDR2 SVGAGI. The CDR3 nucleotides read TGTGCCAGCCGGCAGAGACAGGGACGGGAGACCCAGTACTTC. Protein sequence: CASRQRQGRETQYF.

CDR3 nucleotides: TGTGCCTGGAGTGCGGGCAGGGATCAGCCCCAGCATTTT. Amino acid sequence: CAWSAGRDQPQHF. V is TRBV30 and J is TRBJ1-5, with D maybe TRBD1 (5 bases). CDR1 is GTSNPN, CDR2 SVGIG, per germline (reference sequence). The V end lost 1 base, the J end lost 5 bases, and 9 bases lay between the germline ends. The CDR3 is made up of 13 amino acids.

J is TRBJ2-7 and V is TRBV5-6; D remains ambiguous. Germline loops: CDR1 SGHDT, CDR2 YYEEEE. The CDR3 covers 14 residues. V lost 4 bases to trimming and J lost 7 bases, with 18 bases between them. This chain's CDR3 is CASSPFLSDLEQYF. The CDR3 DNA is TGTGCCAGCAGCCCCTTCCTAAGCGATCTGGAGCAGTACTTC.

The rearrangement uses TRBV9 and TRBJ2-5; D remains unclear. Germline V lookup: CDR1 SGDLS, CDR2 YYNGEE. V lost 1 base and J 3 bases, leaving 10 bases between the germline ends. The CDR3 sequence is 14 residues long. The CDR3, as DNA: TGTGCCAGCAGCGTACTAGGTCTAGAAGAGACCCAGTACTTC. This encodes CASSVLGLEETQYF.

This chain uses TRBV10-3 with TRBJ2-7; the match to TRBD1 covers 8 bases. This CDR3 comprises 13 residues. Germline loops: CDR1 ENHRY, CDR2 SYGVKD. The J segment lost 3 bases and the V segment lost 9 bases, leaving 7 bases of the junction unmatched. The CDR3 reads CAIALGQVYEQYF. CDR3 DNA: TGTGCCATTGCCCTGGGACAGGTCTACGAGCAGTACTTC.

This clone showed up just once. The chain is built from TRBV5-1 and TRBJ2-2, with TRBD2 identical over 12 bases. Germline values: CDR1 SGHRS, CDR2 YFSETQ. This CDR3 has 16 amino acids. Losses at the gene ends were 4 bases for V and 1 base for J; bases not matched to a gene: 2. The CDR3, as DNA: TGCGCCAGCAGCCCGGGACTAGCGGGGAACACCGGGGAGCTGTTTTTT. This encodes CASSPGLAGNTGELFF.

This clone appeared a few times. V is TRBV23-1 and J is TRBJ2-7, with D unclear. TRBV23-1 is sorted into the ORF group, with uncertain function. The CDR3 has 16 residues. V was clipped by 0 bases and J by 1 base, with 13 bases between them. The CDR3 protein is CASSQSADSQSYEQYF. CDR3 sequence (DNA): TGCGCCAGCAGTCAATCGGCGGATTCACAATCCTACGAGCAGTACTTC.

This clone showed up just a few times. The chain joins TRBV15 to TRBJ2-7; 12 bases align to TRBD1. Germline CDR1 and CDR2: LNHNV and YYDKDF (reference sequence). J gave up 4 bases and V 5 bases, and 6 bases lay outside the gene matches. This CDR3 has 15 residues. The DNA of the CDR3 is TGTGCCACCAGCCCCGGGACAGGGGGCGGTTACGAGCAGTACTTC. This gives the protein CATSPGTGGGYEQYF. Variable domain in full (rest from reference TRBV15 and TRBJ2-7): DAMVIQNPRYQVTQFGKPVTLSCSQTLNHNVMYWYQQKSSQAPKLLFHYYDKDFNNEADTPDNFQSRRPNTSFCFLDIRSPGLGDTAMYLCATSPGTGGGYEQYFGPGTRLTVT.

Only a few counts were recorded for this clone. The chain carries TRBV7-9 and TRBJ2-1; TRBD2 agrees at 13 bases. The CDR3 extends over 14 amino acids. Losses at the gene ends were 8 bases for V and 12 bases for J; bases not matched to a gene: 10. Germline CDR1 reads SEHNR; CDR2 reads FQNEAQ (reference sequence). CDR3 nucleotide sequence: TGTGCCAGCCTGGAGACTAGCGGGAGGCAGGGGCAGTTCTTC. Translated, it gives CASLETSGRQGQFF.

In its sample, this clone was seen a few times. The V gene is TRBV28, the J gene TRBJ1-5; 9 nucleotides align to TRBD1. This CDR3 comprises 15 residues. The trim removed 3 bases at V and 2 bases at J, leaving 2 bases unmatched. The germline V gene encodes CDR1 MDHEN and CDR2 SYDVKM. As DNA, the CDR3 is TGTGCCAGCAGTTTCTGGACAGGGGGCAATCAGCCCCAGCATTTT. Translation: CASSFWTGGNQPQHF.

This clone was picked up a small number of times. The genes are TRBV29-1 and TRBJ2-7; weak D call: TRBD1 (6 bases). V was pared by 4 bases and J by 0 bases, with 16 bases between. The germline CDR1 and CDR2 sequences are SQVTM and ANQGSEA. CDR3 size: 15 residues. CDR3 DNA: TGCAGCGTTGGGGGGTCAGGGACAAACTCCTACGAGCAGTACTTC. It is translated as CSVGGSGTNSYEQYF.

V is TRBV5-1 and J is TRBJ2-3; no reliable D call. V dropped 4 bases and J dropped 2 bases, with 11 bases sitting between them. Germline CDR1 reads SGHRS; CDR2 reads YFSETQ. The length of the CDR3 is 14 residues. This CDR3 reads CASSLELPTDTQYF. In DNA, the CDR3 is TGCGCCAGCAGCCTCGAGCTCCCCACAGATACGCAGTATTTT. Full variable domain (missing parts from reference TRBV5-1 and TRBJ2-3): KAGVTQTPRYLIKTRGQQVTLSCSPISGHRSVSWYQQTPGQGLQFLFEYFSETQRNKGNFPGRFSGRQFSNSRSEMNVSTLELGDSALYLCASSLELPTDTQYFGPGTRLTVL.

This clone has more than one count but fewer than ten. V usage is TRBV27 and J usage is TRBJ2-1; TRBD1 aligns across 7 bases. The J segment lost 0 bases and the V segment lost 5 bases, leaving 10 bases of the junction unmatched. The germline V gene has CDR1 MNHEY and CDR2 SMNVEV (reference sequence). The CDR3 length is 17 residues. CDR3 residues: CASSTTTGLTSYNEQFF. The CDR3 nucleotides are TGTGCCAGCAGTACGACGACAGGGCTGACCTCCTACAATGAGCAGTTCTTC.

V is TRBV4-2 and J is TRBJ1-1, with D unresolved. CDR1 is LGHNA, CDR2 YNFKEQ, per germline. V gave up 1 base and J gave up 8 bases, with 14 bases separating them. There are 14 residues in the CDR3. Here the CDR3 DNA reads TGTGCCAGCAGCCAAGTTGACACTTCGTTCGAAGCTTTCTTT. Translating it yields CASSQVDTSFEAFF.

The chain recombines TRBV27 with TRBJ1-2; D is perhaps TRBD1 (5 bases). Germline loops: CDR1 MNHEY, CDR2 SMNVEV (reference sequence). This CDR3 has 13 amino acids. With 3 bases removed from V and 4 bases from J, the gap between germline ends came to 9 bases. CDR3 sequence (DNA): TGTGCCAGCAGTTTCCGGCAGGGCTATGGCTACACCTTC. Translation: CASSFRQGYGYTF.

This clone has more than one count but fewer than ten. The chain is built from TRBV25-1 and TRBJ2-1, with D possibly TRBD1 on 5 matching bases. Per the germline V gene, CDR1 is MGHDK and CDR2 is SYGVNS. This CDR3 spans 16 amino acids. V was cut by 3 bases and J by 2 bases, with 14 bases left in between. The CDR3: CASSDQGALTYNEQFF. CDR3 nucleotides: TGTGCCAGCAGTGACCAGGGCGCTTTGACCTACAATGAGCAGTTCTTC.

This clone appeared a few times. This sequence joins TRBV9 and TRBJ2-1; D is unresolved. CDR3 length equals 16 residues. From germline, CDR1 is SGDLS and CDR2 YYNGEE. V was trimmed by 2 bases and J by 3 bases, leaving 15 bases between them. Written as DNA, the CDR3 is TGTGCCAGCAGCGTCGGGTCCTTTGAGGTCTACAATGAGCAGTTCTTC. This translates into CASSVGSFEVYNEQFF.

This clone was recorded a few times. V gene TRBV14 combines with J gene TRBJ2-7; 11 nucleotides agree with TRBD2. Germline V lookup: CDR1 SGHDN, CDR2 FVKESK. There are 14 residues in the CDR3. With 7 bases clipped from V and 6 bases from J, the junction kept 8 bases outside the gene matches. The CDR3 bases are TGTGCCAGCAAGTCAACTAGCGGGAGTTTCGAGCAGTACTTC. It translates to CASKSTSGSFEQYF.

The chain couples TRBV4-2 to TRBJ2-7; D remains ambiguous. Germline CDR1 is LGHNA and CDR2 is YNFKEQ. This CDR3 region has 12 residues. V was trimmed by 3 bases and J by 6 bases, leaving 9 bases between them. In DNA, the CDR3 is TGTGCCAGCAGCCACGCAGATACCGAGCAGTACTTC. It specifies CASSHADTEQYF.

J is TRBJ2-3 and V is TRBV11-2; possibly TRBD2 for D (5 bases). CDR1 is SGHAT and CDR2 is FQNNGV in the germline V gene. This CDR3 contains 15 residues. V lost 5 bases to trimming and J lost 2 bases, with 14 bases between them. CDR3 DNA: TGTGCCAGCAGCCTCCGCGGCCGGGACACAGATACGCAGTATTTT. It specifies CASSLRGRDTDTQYF.

This clone was recorded a few times. V gene TRBV11-3 combines with J gene TRBJ1-1, with D possibly TRBD1 on 5 matching bases. V shed 3 bases and J shed 5 bases, with 10 bases lying between them. Germline V gene data show CDR1 as SGHNT and CDR2 as YENEEA. The CDR3 runs to 13 residues. The CDR3: CASSFHGGTEAFF. The CDR3 DNA reads TGTGCCAGCAGCTTCCATGGGGGGACTGAAGCTTTCTTT.

This clone appeared a few times. DNA for the CDR3: TGCGCCAGCACCACGGGTGGGACCCAGTACTTC. Protein: CASTTGGTQYF. V gene TRBV5-1 combines with J gene TRBJ2-5; unclear D gene. Looked up from germline, CDR1 is SGHRS and CDR2 is YFSETQ. The CDR3 is 11 residues long. V lost 6 bases to trimming and J lost 7 bases, with 10 bases between them.

This chain joins TRBV30 and TRBJ2-3; D might be TRBD1 (6 bases). V was trimmed by 5 bases and J by 3 bases, leaving 15 bases between them. Germline values: CDR1 GTSNPN, CDR2 SVGIG (reference sequence). The CDR3 consists of 14 residues. CDR3 amino acids: CAWVQGRGTDTQYF. The DNA for the CDR3 is TGTGCCTGGGTACAGGGAAGGGGGACAGATACGCAGTATTTT.

The V gene is TRBV6-6, the J gene TRBJ2-2, with a tentative D call TRBD2 (5 bases). CDR1 and CDR2 (germline): MNHNY, SVGAGI (reference sequence). The CDR3 runs 14 residues. V was shortened by 6 bases and J by 5 bases, with 13 bases between the two germline ends. The CDR3 here is CASSRQGSTGELFF. The CDR3 DNA reads TGTGCCAGCAGCAGACAAGGGAGTACCGGGGAGCTGTTTTTT.

This clone was detected a few times. This chain links TRBV5-1 with TRBJ2-7; D not certain. CDR3 length: 12 amino acids. V shed 0 bases and J shed 7 bases, with 8 bases lying between them. From germline, CDR1 is SGHRS and CDR2 YFSETQ. The DNA of the CDR3 is TGCGCCAGCAGCTTGGGCACACCGGAGCAGTACTTC. Protein sequence: CASSLGTPEQYF.

This clone came up a few times. The rearrangement links TRBV5-6 to TRBJ2-5, with a weak D call TRBD1 (6 bases). The CDR3 sequence is 16 residues long. V lost 4 bases and J 1 base, leaving 17 bases between the germline ends. The V gene's germline CDR1 is SGHDT and CDR2 YYEEEE. The CDR3 coding sequence is TGTGCCAGCAGCCCCGGACAGCTTACGCGCCAAGAGACCCAGTACTTC. Translated, it gives CASSPGQLTRQETQYF.

This clone was observed a handful of times. V usage is TRBV7-9 and J usage is TRBJ1-2; D remains ambiguous. V lost 5 bases, J lost 4 bases, and 8 bases lay in between. The CDR3 is 12 residues long. Germline CDR1 and CDR2: SEHNR and FQNEAQ (reference sequence). CDR3 coding DNA: TGTGCCAGCAGCCAGAACAGCTATGGCTACACCTTC. Amino acid sequence: CASSQNSYGYTF.

The rearrangement uses TRBV5-6 and TRBJ1-2, with no clear D. In germline, CDR1 is SGHDT, CDR2 YYEEEE. The CDR3 is made up of 12 amino acids. Trimming pared 2 bases from V and 1 base from J, leaving 3 bases between. The CDR3 DNA reads as TGTGCCAGCAGCTTTAATAACTATGGCTACACCTTC. Amino acid sequence: CASSFNNYGYTF.